This is a list of T cell receptor beta chains from one sample in a study of T cell responses to AZD1222 COVID-19 vaccine. Only in-frame clones appear in the TCRdb table, and some are missing; sequencing was by immunoSEQ multiplex PCR. The sample contains around 180,000 clones, around nine tenths of which appear only once. Sequencing used peripheral blood, obtained on day 0 of AZD1222 vaccination. Source of these receptors: an adult in good health. CDR3s include the opening cysteine and the closing phenylalanine or tryptophan. The order of the fields is clone size, J gene, V gene, D gene, CDR3 protein, CDR3 DNA. D genes are given only for firm matches. Expanded clones are given a class, and other clones once, few, many or no size at all.

size: -
J: TRBJ1-6
V: TRBV6-1
D: TRBD1
CDR3: CASSEVLPGQASSPLHF
DNA: TGTGCCAGCAGTGAGGTACTACCGGGACAGGCCTCTTCACCCCTCCACTTT

size: -
J: TRBJ2-3
V: TRBV5-1
D: -
CDR3: CASSSDYAGLDTQYF
DNA: TGCGCCAGCAGCTCGGACTACGCAGGTCTGGATACGCAGTATTTT

size: -
J: TRBJ2-2
V: TRBV4-3
D: TRBD1
CDR3: CASSQEGGDRGQFTGELFF
DNA: TGCGCCAGCAGCCAAGAAGGAGGGGACAGGGGGCAGTTCACCGGGGAGCTGTTTTTT

size: once
J: TRBJ2-1
V: TRBV2
D: TRBD1
CDR3: CASRSTGGAFF
DNA: TGTGCCAGCAGATCGACAGGGGGCGCATTCTTC

size: -
J: TRBJ1-3
V: TRBV10-2
D: TRBD1
CDR3: CASNTDRGQDTIYF
DNA: TGCGCCAGCAACACGGACAGGGGTCAGGACACCATATATTTT

size: few
J: TRBJ2-7
V: TRBV3-1/TRBV3-2
D: -
CDR3: CASSQRQLTYEQYF
DNA: TGTGCCAGCAGCCAACGACAGCTAACCTACGAGCAGTACTTC

size: -
J: TRBJ1-5
V: TRBV5-6
D: TRBD1
CDR3: CASSPTTGAPQHF
DNA: TGTGCCAGCAGCCCAACCACAGGGGCGCCCCAGCATTTT

size: -
J: TRBJ2-7
V: TRBV6-1
D: -
CDR3: CASSEYWREAAYEQYF
DNA: TGTGCCAGCAGTGAATATTGGCGAGAAGCTGCCTACGAGCAGTACTTC

size: -
J: TRBJ2-7
V: TRBV28
D: TRBD2
CDR3: CASSPVPRGAFAYEQYF
DNA: TGTGCCAGCAGTCCCGTTCCGCGGGGGGCCTTCGCCTACGAGCAGTACTTC

size: -
J: TRBJ2-3
V: TRBV2
D: -
CDR3: CASSEAPTDTQYF
DNA: TGTGCCAGCAGTGAGGCCCCCACAGATACGCAGTATTTT

size: -
J: TRBJ2-6
V: TRBV27
D: -
CDR3: CASSLSGANVLTF
DNA: TGTGCCAGCAGTTTATCTGGGGCCAACGTCCTGACTTTC

size: -
J: TRBJ1-5
V: TRBV9
D: -
CDR3: CASSTHEGIGQPQHF
DNA: TGTGCCAGCAGCACCCACGAGGGAATCGGTCAGCCCCAGCATTTT

size: -
J: TRBJ2-2
V: TRBV9
D: TRBD1
CDR3: CASSARGQANTGELFF
DNA: TGTGCCAGCAGCGCAAGGGGACAGGCGAACACCGGGGAGCTGTTTTTT

size: few
J: TRBJ1-2
V: TRBV19
D: -
CDR3: CASSIDGGDNYGYTF
DNA: TGTGCCAGTAGTATAGATGGTGGGGATAACTATGGCTACACCTTC

size: -
J: TRBJ1-3
V: TRBV7-9
D: TRBD1
CDR3: CASSPQGASGNTIYF
DNA: TGTGCCAGCAGCCCCCAGGGGGCGTCCGGAAACACCATATATTTT

size: -
J: TRBJ2-5
V: TRBV30
D: TRBD1
CDR3: CAWSVGDRGETQYF
DNA: TGTGCCTGGAGTGTAGGAGACAGGGGAGAGACCCAGTACTTC

size: -
J: TRBJ1-2
V: TRBV7-2
D: TRBD1
CDR3: CASSLMALTGAGNYGYTF
DNA: TGTGCCAGCAGCTTGATGGCCCTTACAGGGGCGGGTAACTATGGCTACACCTTC

size: -
J: TRBJ2-1
V: TRBV13
D: TRBD2
CDR3: CASSQGLAGNEQFF
DNA: TGTGCCAGCAGTCAGGGACTAGCGGGAAATGAGCAGTTCTTC

size: -
J: TRBJ2-3
V: TRBV24-1
D: -
CDR3: CATSDLKTQYF
DNA: TGTGCCACCAGTGATTTGAAGACGCAGTATTTT

size: -
J: TRBJ2-2
V: TRBV4-2
D: -
CDR3: CASSWRGRANTGELFF
DNA: TGTGCCAGCAGCTGGCGGGGGCGCGCGAACACCGGGGAGCTGTTTTTT

size: -
J: TRBJ1-2
V: TRBV7-9
D: -
CDR3: CASGIPPNYGYTF
DNA: TGTGCCAGCGGTATCCCGCCTAACTATGGCTACACCTTC

size: -
J: TRBJ1-2
V: TRBV27
D: TRBD1
CDR3: CASRPIDRDNYGYTF
DNA: TGTGCCAGCAGACCCATCGACAGGGATAACTATGGCTACACCTTC

size: -
J: TRBJ2-3
V: TRBV11-3
D: -
CDR3: CASSLGRGDTQYF
DNA: TGTGCCAGCAGCTTAGGGAGGGGGGATACGCAGTATTTT

size: -
J: TRBJ1-1
V: TRBV11-2
D: -
CDR3: CASSFGSGAGAFF
DNA: TGTGCCAGCAGCTTTGGGTCAGGGGCCGGAGCTTTCTTT

size: few
J: TRBJ1-1
V: TRBV5-1
D: -
CDR3: CASSYGQRNTEAFF
DNA: TGCGCCAGCAGCTACGGACAGAGGAACACTGAAGCTTTCTTT

size: -
J: TRBJ2-7
V: TRBV12-3/TRBV12-4
D: -
CDR3: CASSLGGGYEQYF
DNA: TGTGCCAGCAGTTTAGGAGGCGGCTACGAGCAGTACTTC

size: -
J: TRBJ1-6
V: TRBV7-9
D: -
CDR3: CASSPDSPLHF
DNA: TGTGCCAGCAGCCCGGATTCACCCCTCCACTTT

size: -
J: TRBJ1-5
V: TRBV6-5
D: -
CDR3: CASRPDGGRPQHF
DNA: TGTGCCAGCAGACCGGACGGTGGTAGACCCCAGCATTTT

size: -
J: TRBJ2-1
V: TRBV20-1
D: -
CDR3: CSAWGNEQFF
DNA: TGCAGTGCTTGGGGCAATGAGCAGTTCTTC

size: once
J: TRBJ2-5
V: TRBV7-6
D: TRBD1
CDR3: CASSQGTAQETQYF
DNA: TGTGCCAGCAGCCAAGGGACAGCTCAAGAGACCCAGTACTTC

size: -
J: TRBJ1-3
V: TRBV2
D: TRBD1
CDR3: CASSERDRAGNTIYF
DNA: TGTGCCAGCAGTGAAAGGGACAGGGCCGGAAACACCATATATTTT

size: -
J: TRBJ2-3
V: TRBV4-3
D: TRBD2
CDR3: CASSQDMASGGALGDTQYF
DNA: TGCGCCAGCAGCCAAGATATGGCTAGCGGGGGGGCCTTAGGGGATACGCAGTATTTT

size: -
J: TRBJ1-1
V: TRBV6-5
D: -
CDR3: CASSPDRRNTEAFF
DNA: TGTGCCAGCAGCCCAGACAGGAGGAACACTGAAGCTTTCTTT

size: -
J: TRBJ2-7
V: TRBV30
D: TRBD2
CDR3: CAWSSTSGNEQYF
DNA: TGTGCCTGGAGTTCGACTAGCGGGAACGAGCAGTACTTC

size: -
J: TRBJ2-4
V: TRBV2
D: -
CDR3: CASSEDPNIQYF
DNA: TGTGCCAGCAGTGAAGACCCAAACATTCAGTACTTC

size: -
J: TRBJ2-7
V: TRBV4-3
D: TRBD1
CDR3: CASSPGTGGSNEQYF
DNA: TGCGCCAGCAGCCCCGGGACAGGGGGAAGCAACGAGCAGTACTTC

size: -
J: TRBJ2-1
V: TRBV28
D: -
CDR3: CACSGREQFF
DNA: TGTGCCTGTTCCGGAAGGGAGCAGTTCTTC

size: -
J: TRBJ1-4
V: TRBV28
D: -
CDR3: CASSLPGRTNEKLFF
DNA: TGTGCCAGCAGTTTGCCAGGGAGAACTAATGAAAAACTGTTTTTT

size: -
J: TRBJ2-7
V: TRBV4-1
D: -
CDR3: CASSQESLTVSYEQYF
DNA: TGCGCCAGCAGCCAAGAGTCCCTAACAGTCTCCTACGAGCAGTACTTC

size: -
J: TRBJ2-3
V: TRBV24-1
D: TRBD2
CDR3: CATSDRTSGGRASQYF
DNA: TGTGCCACCAGTGATCGGACTAGCGGGGGCCGAGCGTCGCAGTATTTT

size: -
J: TRBJ2-7
V: TRBV27
D: -
CDR3: CASSLDRVGREQYF
DNA: TGTGCCAGCAGTCTGGACAGGGTCGGGAGGGAGCAGTACTTC

size: -
J: TRBJ1-3
V: TRBV5-1
D: TRBD1
CDR3: CASSWGQGTGNTIYF
DNA: TGCGCCAGCAGCTGGGGACAGGGGACTGGAAACACCATATATTTT

size: -
J: TRBJ1-1
V: TRBV18
D: -
CDR3: CASSPGVGGGSTEAFF
DNA: TGTGCCAGCTCACCAGGGGTAGGGGGAGGTAGCACTGAAGCTTTCTTT

size: -
J: TRBJ2-1
V: TRBV3-1/TRBV3-2
D: -
CDR3: CASSQAATRSYNEQFF
DNA: TGTGCCAGCAGCCAAGCCGCGACTAGATCCTACAATGAGCAGTTCTTC

size: -
J: TRBJ1-1
V: TRBV21-1
D: -
CDR3: CASSNPAVNTEAFF
DNA: TGTGCCAGCAGCAATCCCGCAGTGAACACTGAAGCTTTCTTT

size: -
J: TRBJ2-2
V: TRBV7-2
D: TRBD2
CDR3: CASSLLAGATGELFF
DNA: TGTGCCAGCAGCTTACTAGCGGGAGCCACCGGGGAGCTGTTTTTT